This paragraph covers one T cell receptor (beta chain) sequence. This record belongs to a study of blood T cell repertoires in COVID-19. About the study: The analysed material was cDNA or gDNA that came from T cells, B-cell-depleted T cells, or PBMCs.

The V end was cut by 3 bases, the J end by 2 bases, with 12 bases between. The germline CDR1 and CDR2 sequences are MNHNS and SASEGT. CDR3 size: 15 residues. Per the original data handling: Estimation of nucleated cell counts relied on the amplification of reference gene primers. Produced via immunoSEQ multiplex PCR; TCRdb's table is partial and in-frame only. V and J calls and clone size are copied from that table; D and trimming were computed from the DNA. Of 300,000 to 400,000 clones listed, about 90% are singletons. Sample: peripheral blood. This receptor was obtained from a woman aged 45-59 years with COVID-19, enrolled during active disease. The rearrangement uses TRBV6-1 and TRBJ2-3; perhaps TRBD2 as D (6 bases). CDR3 coding DNA: TGTGCCAGCAGTGACCCGGGACTTTACACAGATACGCAGTATTTT. This translates into CASSDPGLYTDTQYF.